Below, 4 T cell receptor beta chains from the same sample are listed, as sequenced in a study of blood T cell repertoires in COVID-19. TCRdb's table, derived via immunoSEQ multiplex PCR, lists solely in-frame clones and lacks some. The sample consists of fewer than 25,000 clones, about 90% of them appearing once. The source material was peripheral blood. The receptors originated from a human donor in a cohort sampled during active COVID-19.

This clone has only one observation. The rearrangement uses TRBV19 and TRBJ2-5; D perhaps matches TRBD1 (5 bases). Germline V gene lookup returns CDR1 LNHDA and CDR2 SQIVND (reference sequence). V shed 5 bases and J shed 4 bases, with 17 bases lying between them. This CDR3 is 15 amino acids long. The CDR3 DNA is TGTGCCAGTAGTCCTGCCTCGACAGTGATAGAGACCCAGTACTTC. Translating gives CASSPASTVIETQYF.

This clone came up once. The chain couples TRBV15 to TRBJ2-7; TRBD1 is a possible D gene (5 bases). Trimming removed 2 bases at V and 2 bases at J, with 7 bases between. CDR1 and CDR2 from the germline V gene are LNHNV and YYDKDF (reference sequence). This CDR3 has 13 amino acids. The CDR3 is CATSRRTTYEQYF. CDR3 coding DNA: TGTGCCACCAGCAGAAGGACAACCTACGAGCAGTACTTC.

V is TRBV6-2 or TRBV6-3 and J is TRBJ1-2; TRBD1 matches 8 bases. The ends lost 0 bases at V and 7 bases at J; junction bases unmatched: 13. The CDR3 is made up of 17 amino acids. Germline V gene sequence: CDR1 MNHEY, CDR2 SVGEGT. The DNA of the CDR3 is TGTGCCAGCAGTTACTCGAACGCCGGCAGGGGGCAAGGTGGCTACACCTTC. Residues: CASSYSNAGRGQGGYTF.

The V gene is TRBV12-5, the J gene TRBJ2-2; 7 bases are a match to TRBD1. Germline V CDR1 and CDR2: LGHNT, FRNRAP. V trimming: 6 bases; J trimming: 3 bases; junction bases outside the gene matches: 4. The CDR3 extends over 14 amino acids. The CDR3 sequence: CASGGDSHTGELFF. CDR3 in DNA: TGTGCTAGTGGGGGGGACAGCCACACCGGGGAGCTGTTTTTT.